These 6 T cell receptor beta chains originate from one sample sequenced in a study of memory CD4+ T cells and cytomegalovirus serostatus. Single viable CD3+CD4+CD8-CD45RO+ cells were sorted as the memory CD4+ T cells. Assay used: immunoSEQ multiplex PCR; TCRdb lists only in-frame clones, some missing. The profile shows 75,000 to 95,000 clones, 65% to 85% of them singletons. The sequenced sample was memory CD4+ T cells from blood. The receptor source for this set is an adult in good health and CMV-seronegative.

In this sample, this clone turned up once. A junction boundary mismatches the germline segment, possibly from a read error. The chain carries TRBV7-7 and TRBJ1-2; D is uncertain. Germline V CDR1 and CDR2: SSHAT, FNYEAQ (reference sequence). CDR3 length: 17 residues. DNA of the CDR3: TGTGCTAGCAGCACCCCGACGACTGGTCGGATAACCTATGGCTACACCTTC. Its protein product is CASSTPTTGRITYGYTF.

The rearrangement links TRBV30 to TRBJ1-6, with D perhaps TRBD1 (5 bases). The V end was cut by 4 bases, the J end by 6 bases, with 19 bases between. This CDR3 region has 16 residues. Germline assignment: CDR1 GTSNPN and CDR2 SVGIG (reference sequence). The CDR3 protein is CAWTRGGSGGNSPLHF. Written as DNA, the CDR3 is TGTGCCTGGACCCGCGGCGGGTCGGGGGGTAATTCACCCCTCCACTTT.

The V call is TRBV29-1, the J call TRBJ1-2; no clear D gene. Germline CDR1 and CDR2: SQVTM and ANQGSEA. V dropped 3 bases and J dropped 0 bases, with 11 bases sitting between them. The CDR3 extends over 14 amino acids. The CDR3 is CSVDTPPSNYGYTF. CDR3 DNA sequence: TGCAGCGTTGATACCCCCCCGTCTAACTATGGCTACACCTTC.

This sequence joins TRBV7-2 and TRBJ2-7; D may be TRBD2 (6 bases). V was shortened by 3 bases and J by 0 bases, with 15 bases between the two germline ends. The CDR3 is made up of 16 amino acids. From germline, CDR1 is SGHTA and CDR2 FQGNSA. The DNA of the CDR3 is TGTGCCAGCAGCTTTCCCCCCGGGGGAAACTCCTACGAGCAGTACTTC. Its protein product is CASSFPPGGNSYEQYF.

Only a few counts were recorded for this clone. The chain has TRBV6-5 and TRBJ2-5; TRBD1 aligns across 8 bases. Germline V gene data show CDR1 as MNHEY and CDR2 as SVGAGI. This CDR3 comprises 15 residues. Trimming took 5 bases from V and 5 from J; bases not matched to a gene: 10. The CDR3 region has the DNA TGTGCCAGCAGTCTTCTGTCCAGGGGGCGCGAGACCCAGTACTTC. It yields the protein CASSLLSRGRETQYF.

The chain combines TRBV6-4 with TRBJ1-5; D not certain. V dropped 2 bases and J dropped 2 bases, with 4 bases sitting between them. The CDR3 runs to 13 residues. Germline CDR1 and CDR2: MRHNA and SNTAGT. CDR3 nucleotides: TGTGCCAGCAGTGACGGCGGCAATCAGCCCCAGCATTTT. Protein sequence: CASSDGGNQPQHF.